This entry lists 32 T cell receptor beta chains sequenced from one sample in a study of control samples from healthy donors and cancer patients. TCRdb's table, derived via immunoSEQ multiplex PCR, lists solely in-frame clones and lacks some. Of over 150,000 clones listed, roughly 94% are singletons. The sequencing sample was made of PBMCs. All receptors derive from a man between 60 and 70 years old with colorectal cancer.

The chain combines TRBV19 with TRBJ1-1; D is undetermined. This CDR3 has 14 residues. In germline, CDR1 is LNHDA, CDR2 SQIVND (reference sequence). V was shortened by 5 bases and J by 0 bases, with 10 bases between the two germline ends. CDR3 residues: CASSPATMNTEAFF. For the CDR3, the DNA is TGTGCCAGTAGTCCAGCCACCATGAACACTGAAGCTTTCTTT.

The chain employs TRBV28 and TRBJ2-1; 10 nucleotides agree with TRBD2. The CDR3 is made up of 13 amino acids. In germline, CDR1 is MDHEN, CDR2 SYDVKM. The trim removed 8 bases at V and 7 bases at J, leaving 5 bases unmatched. CDR3 bases: TGTGCCAGCCAGACTAGCGGGCCAAATGAGCAGTTCTTC. The encoded protein is CASQTSGPNEQFF.

This clone was recorded once. The V gene is TRBV4-1, the J gene TRBJ1-4; 8 bases map to TRBD1. The CDR3 covers 16 residues. Germline-derived CDR1 and CDR2 are MGHRA and YSYEKL. Losses at the gene ends were 0 bases for V and 8 bases for J; bases not matched to a gene: 8. CDR3 coding DNA: TGCGCCAGCAGCCAAGACGGGACAGGACGAAAAGAAAAACTGTTTTTT. This codes for CASSQDGTGRKEKLFF.

A note on this clone: The sample contains more than one DNA sequence encoding this CDR3. The chain has TRBV28 and TRBJ2-7; D remains ambiguous. The V and J ends lost 4 bases and 2 bases respectively, with 24 bases between them. CDR3 length: 18 residues. CDR1 is MDHEN and CDR2 is SYDVKM in the germline V gene. CDR3 sequence reads: CASSSPPFSPTHTYEQYF. DNA for the CDR3: TGTGCCAGCAGTTCACCACCCTTTTCACCGACTCATACCTACGAGCAGTACTTC.

The chain uses TRBV5-8 and TRBJ1-2, with D possibly matching TRBD1 (6 bases). Germline values: CDR1 SGHTS, CDR2 YDEGEE. The ends were cut back, 4 bases at V and 5 bases at J, with 12 bases in the middle. This CDR3 comprises 13 residues. The CDR3: CASSLGARYGYTF. The CDR3 DNA reads as TGTGCCAGCAGCCTGGGGGCGCGATATGGCTACACCTTC.

This clone has just one count. The J gene is TRBJ2-5, the V gene TRBV5-4; D possibly matches TRBD1 or TRBD2 (5 bases each). Germline CDR1 SGHNT, CDR2 YYREEE (reference sequence). CDR3 size: 17 residues. Trimming removed 0 bases at V and 3 bases at J, with 18 bases between. Here the CDR3 DNA reads TGTGCCAGCAGCTTGGGTCCCTCAGGGACGGTCGAAGAGACCCAGTACTTC. Translating gives CASSLGPSGTVEETQYF.

This clone was observed a few times. The CDR3 loop reads CATLGGSPYEQYF. In DNA form, the CDR3 reads TGTGCCACCCTTGGAGGTTCACCCTACGAGCAGTACTTC. The chain recombines TRBV6-5 with TRBJ2-7; D may be TRBD2 (5 bases). Trimming took 10 bases from V and 2 from J, leaving 15 bases between them. Germline lookup yields CDR1 MNHEY and CDR2 SVGAGI. This CDR3 region has 13 residues.

The chain recombines TRBV12-3 or TRBV12-4 with TRBJ2-1, with TRBD1 identical over 9 bases. The CDR3 sequence is 13 residues long. V lost 7 bases, J lost 9 bases, and 7 bases stayed unmatched. The CDR3: CASTGQGGPEQFF. The CDR3 DNA reads as TGTGCCAGCACGGGACAGGGAGGGCCTGAGCAGTTCTTC.

The chain couples TRBV7-6 to TRBJ2-2; D may be TRBD1 (7 bases). The CDR3 totals 16 residues. From germline, CDR1 is SGHVS and CDR2 FNYEAQ. V lost 0 bases and J 2 bases, leaving 10 bases between the germline ends. CDR3 amino acids: CASSLAQGGNTGELFF. CDR3 sequence (DNA): TGTGCCAGCAGCTTAGCGCAGGGGGGAAACACCGGGGAGCTGTTTTTT.

The V and J genes are TRBV5-1 and TRBJ1-2; D remains ambiguous. CDR1 SGHRS and CDR2 YFSETQ come from the germline V gene. This CDR3 has 14 amino acids. V was cut by 4 bases and J by 0 bases, with 10 bases left in between. CDR3 loop: CASSPAPSNYGYTF. CDR3 DNA sequence: TGCGCCAGCAGCCCGGCGCCTTCTAACTATGGCTACACCTTC.

The chain combines TRBV25-1 with TRBJ1-1; tentative D call: TRBD1 (5 bases). Germline loops: CDR1 MGHDK, CDR2 SYGVNS. Trimming shortened V by 3 bases and J by 0 bases, and 8 bases separated the two germline ends. The CDR3 runs 14 residues. The CDR3 region has the DNA TGTGCCAGCAGTGAGGGACGGATGAACACTGAAGCTTTCTTT. This encodes CASSEGRMNTEAFF.

V is TRBV18 and J is TRBJ1-6; 9 bases agree with TRBD1. This CDR3 has 16 residues. CDR1 is KGHSH and CDR2 is LQKENI in the germline V gene. Germline trimming cut 3 bases from V and 7 bases from J; bases unmatched to any gene: 7. The CDR3 reads CASSPLGTGSNSPLHF. The CDR3, as DNA: TGTGCCAGCTCACCCCTAGGGACAGGGAGCAATTCACCCCTCCACTTT.

The chain uses TRBV5-1 and TRBJ1-5, with 7 bases aligning to TRBD1. The V and J ends lost 4 bases and 5 bases, in that order; junction bases with no gene match: 6. Looked up from germline, CDR1 is SGHRS and CDR2 is YFSETQ. The CDR3 is made up of 14 amino acids. CDR3 loop: CASSITGVDQPQHF. The CDR3 nucleotides read TGCGCCAGCAGCATAACAGGGGTGGATCAGCCCCAGCATTTT.

In this sample, this clone turned up once. The chain links TRBV3-1 (or the pseudogene TRBV3-2) to TRBJ2-3; a possible D gene is TRBD1 (6 bases). The ends were cut back, 0 bases at V and 0 bases at J, with 13 bases in the middle. This CDR3 comprises 17 residues. Germline lookup yields CDR1 LGHDT and CDR2 YNNKEL (reference sequence). Here the CDR3 DNA reads TGTGCCAGCAGCCAAGAAAGGGGGTTTTTCAGCACAGATACGCAGTATTTT. This translates into CASSQERGFFSTDTQYF.

The V and J genes are TRBV7-9 and TRBJ2-5; D gene uncertain. CDR1 is SEHNR and CDR2 is FQNEAQ in the germline V gene (reference sequence). Trimming removed 1 base at V and 5 bases at J, with 8 bases between. The CDR3 totals 13 residues. The CDR3 reads CASSLGWRETQYF. DNA of the CDR3: TGTGCCAGCAGCTTAGGGTGGCGGGAGACCCAGTACTTC.

The gene calls are TRBV12-3 or TRBV12-4 and TRBJ1-2; D gene unclear. The CDR3 totals 13 residues. Trimming left V 7 bases short and J 4 bases short, with 13 bases between. CDR3 sequence reads: CASNKLGIYGYTF. The DNA for the CDR3 is TGTGCCAGCAATAAATTGGGTATCTATGGCTACACCTTC.

The V call is TRBV19, the J call TRBJ2-7; 11 bases are shared with TRBD2. This CDR3 spans 15 amino acids. V was pared by 3 bases and J by 3 bases, with 4 bases of the junction left unmatched. The germline gives CDR1 LNHDA, CDR2 SQIVND (reference sequence). CDR3 sequence (DNA): TGTGCCAGTAGTATTCTAGCGGGGGGAATCTACGAGCAGTACTTC. It codes for CASSILAGGIYEQYF.

The rearrangement joins TRBV19 to TRBJ1-1; D is possibly TRBD1 (5 bases). The length of the CDR3 is 16 residues. The germline gives CDR1 LNHDA, CDR2 SQIVND (reference sequence). Between the trimmed V and J ends, which lost 2 bases and 1 base, there was a span of 14 bases. The CDR3 here is CASSITAGGGNTEAFF. The CDR3 DNA follows: TGTGCCAGTAGTATAACGGCGGGCGGGGGGAACACTGAAGCTTTCTTT.

The chain combines TRBV18 with TRBJ2-2; possibly TRBD2 for D (5 bases). V was shortened by 4 bases and J by 5 bases, with 17 bases between the two germline ends. The CDR3 has 16 residues. In germline, CDR1 is KGHSH, CDR2 LQKENI. CDR3 nucleotide sequence: TGTGCCAGCTCACAATTTGAGGGAAGCGGTACCGGGGAGCTGTTTTTT. As protein: CASSQFEGSGTGELFF.

J is TRBJ1-1 and V is TRBV19; D is unclear. Trimming stripped 7 bases from V and 0 bases from J, with 6 bases between. Looked up from germline, CDR1 is LNHDA and CDR2 is SQIVND (reference sequence). The length of the CDR3 is 12 residues. CDR3 protein: CASTNMNTEAFF. The CDR3 DNA is TGTGCCAGTACCAACATGAACACTGAAGCTTTCTTT.

The rearrangement links TRBV5-4 to TRBJ2-1; weak D call: TRBD1 (5 bases). Germline-derived CDR1 and CDR2 are SGHNT and YYREEE (reference sequence). CDR3 length equals 17 residues. Trimming took 4 bases from V and 10 from J, leaving 27 bases between them. The CDR3 DNA follows: TGTGCCAGCAGCCGAGGACCCTTCGGGTTGGAGCAGGGCGAGCAGTTCTTC. Translation: CASSRGPFGLEQGEQFF. Full variable domain (missing parts from reference TRBV5-4 and TRBJ2-1): ETGVTQSPTHLIKTRGQQVTLRCSSQSGHNTVSWYQQALGQGPQFIFQYYREEENGRGNFPPRFSGLQFPNYSSELNVNALELDDSALYLCASSRGPFGLEQGEQFFGPGTRLTVL.

V and J are TRBV21-1 and TRBJ2-1. TRBV21-1 has pseudogene status. The CDR3 has 16 residues. CDR3 residues: CASSKALGSYVNEQFF. The CDR3 DNA sequence: TGTGCCAGCAGCAAAGCCCTGGGTTCCTATGTGAATGAGCAGTTCTTC.

V usage is TRBV7-8 and J usage is TRBJ2-7; D not resolved. V was cut by 1 base and J by 3 bases, with 7 bases left in between. The CDR3 runs 13 residues. Germline assignment: CDR1 SGHVS and CDR2 FQNEAQ. CDR3 region: CASSLEQSYEQYF. DNA for the CDR3: TGTGCCAGCAGCTTAGAACAGAGCTACGAGCAGTACTTC.

The V and J genes are TRBV30 and TRBJ2-2, with D unresolved. The germline V and J ends were trimmed by 4 bases and 4 bases, with 19 bases remaining between them. The CDR3 is 16 residues long. The germline gives CDR1 GTSNPN, CDR2 SVGIG (reference sequence). For the CDR3, the DNA is TGTGCCTGGAAACTCGGAAGGCCCCGAGGCACCGGGGAGCTGTTTTTT. Translating gives CAWKLGRPRGTGELFF.

V usage is TRBV18 and J usage is TRBJ1-1, with D unresolved. The CDR3 has 13 residues. From germline, CDR1 is KGHSH and CDR2 LQKENI. The V and J ends lost 3 bases and 0 bases respectively, with 5 bases between them. The CDR3 loop is CASSPYMNTEAFF. The CDR3 DNA reads as TGTGCCAGCTCACCCTACATGAACACTGAAGCTTTCTTT.

V is TRBV5-1 and J is TRBJ1-1; 9 bases match TRBD1. Germline V gene sequence: CDR1 SGHRS, CDR2 YFSETQ. V dropped 3 bases and J dropped 7; count of bases not matched to a gene: 4. The CDR3 is 13 residues long. The CDR3 protein is CASSSGQGREAFF. The DNA of the CDR3 is TGCGCCAGCAGCTCTGGACAGGGGCGTGAAGCTTTCTTT.

The chain employs TRBV7-9 and TRBJ1-4; D gene ambiguous. Germline CDR1 reads SEHNR; CDR2 reads FQNEAQ (reference sequence). CDR3 length: 12 amino acids. Trimming left V 5 bases short and J 7 bases short, with 8 bases between. CDR3: CASSPQTEKLFF. As DNA, the CDR3 is TGTGCCAGCAGCCCTCAGACTGAAAAACTGTTTTTT.

This sequence joins TRBV6-4 and TRBJ1-5; 10 bases line up with TRBD1. CDR3 length: 20 amino acids. Per germline, CDR1 MRHNA and CDR2 SNTAGT. The V gene end was trimmed by 2 bases and the J gene end by 1 base; junction bases not matched to a gene: 14. CDR3 sequence (DNA): TGTGCCAGCAGTGACCTCCGGGACAGGGGATGGAAGAGGAGCAATCAGCCCCAGCATTTT. Its protein product is CASSDLRDRGWKRSNQPQHF.

This chain connects TRBV5-1 to TRBJ2-5; possibly TRBD1 or TRBD2 for D (7 bases each). With 5 bases removed from V and 5 bases from J, the gap between germline ends came to 19 bases. Germline lookup yields CDR1 SGHRS and CDR2 YFSETQ. The CDR3 consists of 15 residues. The CDR3 region has the DNA TGCGCCAGCAGATACCTACAGGGGAGGGAGGAGACCCAGTACTTC. It encodes CASRYLQGREETQYF.

The genes are TRBV3-1 (or the pseudogene TRBV3-2) and TRBJ1-2; 7 bases line up with TRBD1. Trimming removed 1 base from V and 2 bases from J; junction bases left unmatched: 1. This CDR3 has 14 residues. CDR1 and CDR2 (germline): LGHDT, YNNKEL (reference sequence). CDR3 amino acids: CASSQGQGNYGYTF. The CDR3 DNA reads as TGTGCCAGCAGCCAAGGACAGGGCAACTATGGCTACACCTTC.

The chain links TRBV6-2 or TRBV6-3 to TRBJ2-4, with TRBD1 matching over 8 bases. Trimming removed 6 bases from V and 12 bases from J; junction bases left unmatched: 13. Per the germline V gene, CDR1 is MNHEY and CDR2 is SVGEGT. The CDR3 sequence is 14 residues long. In nucleotides, the CDR3 is TGTGCCAGCAGCCCGGAGACCTGGACAGGGAGTCAGTACTTC. It codes for CASSPETWTGSQYF.

The J gene is TRBJ2-7, the V gene TRBV30; 7 bases fit TRBD1. The CDR3 consists of 15 residues. Looked up from germline, CDR1 is GTSNPN and CDR2 is SVGIG (reference sequence). Trimming cost V 3 bases and J 2 bases; bases outside gene matches: 10. The CDR3 protein is CAWRITDRATYEQYF. DNA of the CDR3: TGTGCCTGGAGGATAACTGACAGGGCTACCTACGAGCAGTACTTC.